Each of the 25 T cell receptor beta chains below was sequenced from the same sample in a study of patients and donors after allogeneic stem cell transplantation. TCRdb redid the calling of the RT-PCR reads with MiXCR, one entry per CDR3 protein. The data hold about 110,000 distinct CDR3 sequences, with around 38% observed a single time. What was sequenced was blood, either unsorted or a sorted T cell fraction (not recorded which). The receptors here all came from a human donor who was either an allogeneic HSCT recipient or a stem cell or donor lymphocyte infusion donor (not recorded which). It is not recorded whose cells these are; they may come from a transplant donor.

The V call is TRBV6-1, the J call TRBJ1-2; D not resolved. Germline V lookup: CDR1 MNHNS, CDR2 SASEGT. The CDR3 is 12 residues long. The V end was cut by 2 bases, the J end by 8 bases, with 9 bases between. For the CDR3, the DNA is TGTGCCAGCAGTGAAAGTGGGTTAGGCTACACCTTC. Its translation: CASSESGLGYTF.

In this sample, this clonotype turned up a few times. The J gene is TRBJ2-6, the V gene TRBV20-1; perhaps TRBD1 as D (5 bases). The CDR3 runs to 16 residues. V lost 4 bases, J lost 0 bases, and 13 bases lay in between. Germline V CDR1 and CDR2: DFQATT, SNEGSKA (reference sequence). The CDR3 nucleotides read TGCAGTGCTAAGGGATCAGGGCCCTCTGGGGCCAACGTCCTGACTTTC. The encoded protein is CSAKGSGPSGANVLTF.

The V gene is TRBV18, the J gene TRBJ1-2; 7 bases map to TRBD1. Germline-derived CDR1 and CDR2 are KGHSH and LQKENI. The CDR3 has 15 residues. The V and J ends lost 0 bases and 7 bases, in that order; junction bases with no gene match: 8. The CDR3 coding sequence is TGTGCCAGCTCACCACCCGACAGGGATGTTACTGGCTACACCTTC. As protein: CASSPPDRDVTGYTF.

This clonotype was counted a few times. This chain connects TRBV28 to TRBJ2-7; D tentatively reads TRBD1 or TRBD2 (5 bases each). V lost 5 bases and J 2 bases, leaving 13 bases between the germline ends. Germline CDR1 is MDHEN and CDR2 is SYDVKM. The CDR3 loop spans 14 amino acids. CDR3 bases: TGTGCCAGCAGTGAAACCGGGGCCGCCTACGAGCAGTACTTC. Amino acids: CASSETGAAYEQYF.

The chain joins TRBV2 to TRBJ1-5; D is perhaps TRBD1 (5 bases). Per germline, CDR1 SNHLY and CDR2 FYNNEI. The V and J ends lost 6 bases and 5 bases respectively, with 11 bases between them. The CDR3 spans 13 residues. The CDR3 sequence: CASRGTLDQPQHF. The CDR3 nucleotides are TGTGCCAGCAGGGGGACTCTAGATCAGCCCCAGCATTTT. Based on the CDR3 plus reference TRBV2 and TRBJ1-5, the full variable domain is EPEVTQTPSHQVTQMGQEVILRCVPISNHLYFYWYRQILGQKVEFLVSFYNNEISEKSEIFDDQFSVERPDGSNFTLKIRSTKLEDSAMYFCASRGTLDQPQHFGDGTRLSIL.

The CDR3 spells CASSFPGPGRANVLTF. DNA for the CDR3: TGTGCCAGCAGCTTCCCGGGACCAGGGAGGGCCAACGTCCTGACTTTC. The V call is TRBV7-9, the J call TRBJ2-6; perhaps D is TRBD1 or TRBD2 (5 bases each). The CDR3 length is 16 residues. The V end lost 3 bases, the J end lost 5 bases, and 14 bases lay between the germline ends. Germline-derived CDR1 and CDR2 are SEHNR and FQNEAQ (reference sequence).

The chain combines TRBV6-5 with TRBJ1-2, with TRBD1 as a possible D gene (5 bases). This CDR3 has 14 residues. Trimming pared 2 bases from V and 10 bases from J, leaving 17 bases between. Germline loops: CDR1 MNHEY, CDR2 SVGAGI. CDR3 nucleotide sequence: TGTGCCAGCAGTTACCTACCAGGGAAGCGGCCCTACACCTTC. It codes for CASSYLPGKRPYTF.

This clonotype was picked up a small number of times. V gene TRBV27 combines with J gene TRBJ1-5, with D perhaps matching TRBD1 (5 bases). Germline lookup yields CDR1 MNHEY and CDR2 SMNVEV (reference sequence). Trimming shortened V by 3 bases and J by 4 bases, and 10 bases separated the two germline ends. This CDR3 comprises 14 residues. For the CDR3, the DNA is TGTGCCAGCAGTTTGTCCGACAGAAATCAGCCCCAGCATTTT. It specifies CASSLSDRNQPQHF.

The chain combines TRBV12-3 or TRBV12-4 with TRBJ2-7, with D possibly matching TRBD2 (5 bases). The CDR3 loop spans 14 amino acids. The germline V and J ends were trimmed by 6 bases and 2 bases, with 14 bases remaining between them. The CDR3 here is CASSPYRRTYEQYF. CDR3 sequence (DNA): TGTGCCAGCAGCCCCTACCGGAGGACCTACGAGCAGTACTTC.

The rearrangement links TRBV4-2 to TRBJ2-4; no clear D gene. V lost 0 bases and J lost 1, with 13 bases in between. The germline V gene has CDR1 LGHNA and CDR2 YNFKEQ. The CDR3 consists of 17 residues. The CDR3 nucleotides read TGTGCCAGCAGCCAAGATGTCTCCACCACGGCCAAAAACATTCAGTACTTC. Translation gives CASSQDVSTTAKNIQYF.

The CDR3 protein is CASSPGTQETQYF. For the CDR3, the DNA is TGTGCCAGCAGCCCTGGGACACAAGAGACCCAGTACTTC. V gene TRBV9 combines with J gene TRBJ2-5, with a tentative D call TRBD1 (6 bases). Trimming took off 4 bases at V and 2 bases at J, with 9 bases between the two ends. The CDR3 covers 13 residues. Germline assignment: CDR1 SGDLS and CDR2 YYNGEE.

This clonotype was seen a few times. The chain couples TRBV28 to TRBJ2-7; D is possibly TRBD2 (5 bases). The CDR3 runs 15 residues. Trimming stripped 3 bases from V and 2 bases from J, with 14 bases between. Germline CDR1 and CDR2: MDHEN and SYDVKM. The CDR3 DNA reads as TGTGCCAGCAGTTTGGGGTCTAGCAGTACCTACGAGCAGTACTTC. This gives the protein CASSLGSSSTYEQYF.

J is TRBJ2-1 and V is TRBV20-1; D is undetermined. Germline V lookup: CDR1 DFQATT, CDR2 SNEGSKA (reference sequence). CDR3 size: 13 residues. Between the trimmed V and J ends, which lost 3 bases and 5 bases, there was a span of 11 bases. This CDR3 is CSARWAVNNEQFF. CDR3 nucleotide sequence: TGCAGTGCTAGGTGGGCAGTTAACAATGAGCAGTTCTTC.

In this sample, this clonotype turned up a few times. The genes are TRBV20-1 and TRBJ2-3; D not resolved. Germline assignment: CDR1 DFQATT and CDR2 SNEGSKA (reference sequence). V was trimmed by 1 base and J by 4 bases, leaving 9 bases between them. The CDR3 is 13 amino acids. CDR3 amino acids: CSARGPGADTQYF. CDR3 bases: TGCAGTGCTAGAGGGCCGGGCGCAGATACGCAGTATTTT.

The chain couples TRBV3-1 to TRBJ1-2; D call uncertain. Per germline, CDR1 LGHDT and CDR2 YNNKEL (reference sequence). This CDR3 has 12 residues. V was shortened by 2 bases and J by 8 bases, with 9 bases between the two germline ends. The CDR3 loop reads CASSQTEGGYTF. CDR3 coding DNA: TGTGCCAGCAGCCAAACGGAAGGGGGCTACACCTTC.

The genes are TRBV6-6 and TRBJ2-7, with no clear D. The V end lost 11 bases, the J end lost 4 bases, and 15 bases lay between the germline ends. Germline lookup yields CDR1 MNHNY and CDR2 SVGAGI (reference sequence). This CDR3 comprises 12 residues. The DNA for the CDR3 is TGTGCCGGCACCCCCAACCGTTACGAGCAGTACTTC. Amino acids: CAGTPNRYEQYF.

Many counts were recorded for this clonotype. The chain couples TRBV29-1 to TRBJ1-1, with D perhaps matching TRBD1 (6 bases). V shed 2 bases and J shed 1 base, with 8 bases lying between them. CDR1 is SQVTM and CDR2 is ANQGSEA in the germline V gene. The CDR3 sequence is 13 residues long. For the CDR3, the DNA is TGCAGCGTTGAACAGGGGAGGAACACTGAAGCTTTCTTT. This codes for CSVEQGRNTEAFF.

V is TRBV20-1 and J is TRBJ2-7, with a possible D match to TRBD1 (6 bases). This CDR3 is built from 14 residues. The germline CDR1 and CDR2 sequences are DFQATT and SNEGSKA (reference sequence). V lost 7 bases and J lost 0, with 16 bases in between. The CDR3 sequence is CSGGSTGFSYEQYF. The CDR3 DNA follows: TGCAGTGGGGGGTCGACAGGCTTCTCCTACGAGCAGTACTTC.

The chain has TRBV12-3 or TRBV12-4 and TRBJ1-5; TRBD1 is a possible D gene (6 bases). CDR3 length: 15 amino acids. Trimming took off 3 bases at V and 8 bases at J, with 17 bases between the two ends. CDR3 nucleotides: TGTGCCAGCAGTTTGCGCCGGGACACCTCGAAGCCCCAGCATTTT. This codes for CASSLRRDTSKPQHF.

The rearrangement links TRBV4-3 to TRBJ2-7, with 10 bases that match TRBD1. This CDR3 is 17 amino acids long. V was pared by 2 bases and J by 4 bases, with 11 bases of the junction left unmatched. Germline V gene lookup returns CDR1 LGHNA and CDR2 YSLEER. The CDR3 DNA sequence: TGCGCCAGCAGCCAAACTATTGGACAGGGGGAGCGGTACGAGCAGTACTTC. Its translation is CASSQTIGQGERYEQYF.

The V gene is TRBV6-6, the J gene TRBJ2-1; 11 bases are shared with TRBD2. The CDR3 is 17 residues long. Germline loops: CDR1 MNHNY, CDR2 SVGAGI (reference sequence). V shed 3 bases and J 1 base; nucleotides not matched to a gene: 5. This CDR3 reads CASSYTSGRSSYNEQFF. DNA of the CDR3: TGTGCCAGCAGTTATACTAGCGGGAGAAGTTCCTACAATGAGCAGTTCTTC.

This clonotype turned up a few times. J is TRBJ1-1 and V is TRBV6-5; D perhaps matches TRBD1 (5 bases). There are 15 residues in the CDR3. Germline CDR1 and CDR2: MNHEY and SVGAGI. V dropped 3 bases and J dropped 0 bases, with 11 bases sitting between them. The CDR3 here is CASSYFGGMNTEAFF. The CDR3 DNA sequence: TGTGCCAGCAGTTATTTCGGGGGAATGAACACTGAAGCTTTCTTT.

This chain's CDR3 is CSVDLWGGMPEAFF. The CDR3, as DNA: TGCAGCGTTGATTTGTGGGGCGGGATGCCTGAAGCTTTCTTT. The chain has TRBV29-1 and TRBJ1-1; D possibly corresponds to TRBD1 (5 bases). Trimming left V 3 bases short and J 6 bases short, with 17 bases between. The CDR3 covers 14 residues. Looked up from germline, CDR1 is SQVTM and CDR2 is ANQGSEA.

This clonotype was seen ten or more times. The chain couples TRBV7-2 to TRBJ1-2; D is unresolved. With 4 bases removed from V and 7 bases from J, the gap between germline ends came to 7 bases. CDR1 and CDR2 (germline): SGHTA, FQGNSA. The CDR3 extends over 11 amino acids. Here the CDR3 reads CASSSGFGYTF. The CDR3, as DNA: TGTGCCAGCAGCTCGGGGTTTGGCTACACCTTC.

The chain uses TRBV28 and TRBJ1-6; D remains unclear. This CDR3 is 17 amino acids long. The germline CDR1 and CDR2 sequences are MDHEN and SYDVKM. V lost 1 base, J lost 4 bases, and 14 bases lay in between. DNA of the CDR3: TGTGCCAGCAGTTTATATCGGTTTGGTATATATAATTCACCCCTCCACTTT. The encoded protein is CASSLYRFGIYNSPLHF. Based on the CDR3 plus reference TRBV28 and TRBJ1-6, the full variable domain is DVKVTQSSRYLVKRTGEKVFLECVQDMDHENMFWYRQDPGLGLRLIYFSYDVKMKEKGDIPEGYSVSREKKERFSLILESASTNQTSMYLCASSLYRFGIYNSPLHFGNGTRLTVT.